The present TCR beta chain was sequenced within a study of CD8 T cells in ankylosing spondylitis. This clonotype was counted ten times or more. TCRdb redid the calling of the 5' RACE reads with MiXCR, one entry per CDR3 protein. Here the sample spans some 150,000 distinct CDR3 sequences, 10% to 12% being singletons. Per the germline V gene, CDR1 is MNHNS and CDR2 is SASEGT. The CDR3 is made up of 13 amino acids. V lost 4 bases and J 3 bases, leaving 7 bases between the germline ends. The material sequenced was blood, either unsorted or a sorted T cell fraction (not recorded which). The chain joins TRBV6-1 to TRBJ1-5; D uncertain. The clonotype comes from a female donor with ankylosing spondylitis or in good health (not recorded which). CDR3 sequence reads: CASSASINQPQHF. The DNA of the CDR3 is TGTGCCAGCAGTGCCAGTATCAATCAGCCCCAGCATTTT.